Detailed here is one T cell receptor (beta chain). This clone appeared a single time. Its antigen is still unknown. No clone much larger than this one lies a single base away; base qualities are absent. This entry comes from a study of shared clonotypes between healthy human individuals (dated by TCRdb to about 2020). For context, the study as a whole: A couple of women and a few men aged 18 to 49 years were included in the cohort. The study deeply sequenced blood TCR repertoires of several healthy adults to estimate repertoire size and the extent of clonotype sharing between individuals. Different laboratories and diverse techniques were used to prepare libraries and sequence TCR repertoires, to increase sequencing depth and limit assay-specific biases. Between about 0.85 and 8.9 billion PBMCs per donor were obtained by leukapheresis.

Healthy HIV-negative adults with no recently reported acute infections or vaccinations were included as donors. All donors were Caucasian adults living in Nashville, Tennessee, USA. For unsorted samples, approximately 81 million PBMCs were counted, and genomic DNA was extracted using the QIAamp DNA Blood Mini kit. Blood was obtained by leukapheresis, after which PBMCs were separated by Ficoll-Histopaque density gradient centrifugation and cryopreserved in liquid nitrogen vapor phase. Using the deep immunoSEQ assay, multiplex PCR amplified TCR CDR3 regions from genomic DNA. For each cell subset, the extracted genomic DNA was distributed evenly across all wells of several immunoSEQ 96-well plates, and each plate served as one replicate. For unsorted PBMC, about 0.3 ug genomic DNA, equal to approximately 30,000 T cell genomes, was loaded into each replicate PCR. Genomic DNA from unsorted PBMC was sequenced over ten immunoSEQ deep assay plates. Purified libraries were quantified with a Qubit 3.0 fluorometer, sized on a Bioanalyzer 2100, and re-quantified with the KAPA Library Quantification kit. Every immunoSEQ 96-well plate was sequenced on a separate single-read 150-cycle Illumina NextSeq 550 flow cell. The study's own analysis went as follows. Because the immunoSEQ output included only junctional sequences and no quality scores, the filtering could not be the same as the filtering used for full-length reads. Sequences were annotated with PyIR, a Python wrapper for IgBLAST v1.9, and V/J genes and CDR3 were assigned using IMGT germline references. Reads were removed for weak V/J assignments (E-value above 1e-6), missing CDR3, stop codons, out-of-frame junctions, or ambiguous translated residues. V3J clonotypes were defined as sequences sharing an identical inferred V gene, J gene, and CDR3 amino acid sequence. Percentage overlap between repertoires was computed as shared unique clonotypes divided by the size of the smaller repertoire. Richness of each repertoire was evaluated using RTK rarefaction, the Chao1 estimator, and Recon v2.1 estimates of unobserved clonotypes. TCRdb took this table from immuneACCESS and kept in-frame rearrangements with V and J called. Such tables lack part of the clones; where checked against another copy, unresolved V genes explain under half of the gap, and the rest is unexplained. V and J calls plus clone size are reproduced from that table; the DNA served to infer D and trimming. The sample includes about 480,000 clones, with about 75% observed a single time. Approximately 12% of the sample is held by the ten biggest clonotypes.

A distance of 8 bases separates the germline ends of V and J, which lose 0 bases and 6 bases respectively. CDR1 SGDLS and CDR2 YYNGEE are derived from the germline V gene. The CDR3 runs 13 residues from the cysteine to the phenylalanine. Only the CDR3 part of the read is kept: 39 bases, read in frame from the first base. Summary of the overall study and its limitations: Pairwise subsampling indicated that sequencing depth was expected to affect the degree of clonotype sharing among donors. The genetic and exposure-history diversity represented was limited by the small number of donors. Only blood was sampled, and tissue TCR repertoires likely differ from those in blood.

The chain joins TRBV9 to TRBJ2-3, with the D gene not clear enough to name. The sequence came from a woman between 35 and 50 years old in good health. Some clones in this sample may be carry-over from other donors' samples. The material sequenced was PBMCs. CDR3 region: CASSVEVTDTQYF. The DNA is TGTGCCAGCAGCGTAGAGGTGACTGATACGCAGTATTTT.